A single sample is the source of the 17 T cell receptor beta chains below, sequenced in a study of cytomegalovirus exposure and HLA in healthy donors. The assay was immunoSEQ multiplex PCR, and TCRdb's table has in-frame clones only and misses some. Of 130,000 to 150,000 clones in the sample, 85% to 90% were seen once. The sequenced material came from PBMCs. The source is a woman between 18 and 30 years old in good health and CMV-seropositive.

The chain carries TRBV4-1 and TRBJ2-5; 7 nucleotides line up with TRBD1. CDR3 length: 17 amino acids. The germline V gene has CDR1 MGHRA and CDR2 YSYEKL. Unmatched junction bases numbered 15, after V lost 3 bases and J lost 5 bases. The DNA of the CDR3 is TGCGCCAGCAGCCACACTCTGAGGACAGGTCGTTGGGAGACCCAGTACTTC. Translated: CASSHTLRTGRWETQYF.

J is TRBJ1-4 and V is TRBV6-6; TRBD1 matches 10 bases. The CDR3 is 16 amino acids. V dropped 6 bases and J dropped 5; count of bases not matched to a gene: 9. The V gene's germline CDR1 is MNHNY and CDR2 SVGAGI (reference sequence). CDR3 nucleotides: TGTGCCAGCAGACCCGACCCGACAGGGGGCAATGAAAAACTGTTTTTT. This translates into CASRPDPTGGNEKLFF.

J is TRBJ2-7 and V is TRBV5-6; the D is unclear. Trimming took 2 bases from V and 3 from J, leaving 6 bases between them. From germline, CDR1 is SGHDT and CDR2 YYEEEE. The CDR3 covers 12 residues. CDR3 sequence reads: CASSFSFYEQYF. The CDR3 DNA follows: TGTGCCAGCAGCTTTTCCTTCTACGAGCAGTACTTC.

V gene TRBV6-6 combines with J gene TRBJ2-2; TRBD2 matches at 7 bases. The CDR3 contains 13 residues. CDR1 is MNHNY, CDR2 SVGAGI, per germline (reference sequence). J was trimmed by 7 bases and V by 6 bases; bases with no gene match: 5. The CDR3 reads CASSDGGIGELFF. CDR3 bases: TGTGCCAGCAGCGACGGGGGGATCGGGGAGCTGTTTTTT.

This clone was counted only a few times. The chain employs TRBV7-2 and TRBJ1-2; no definite D call. Germline-derived CDR1 and CDR2 are SGHTA and FQGNSA. The CDR3 covers 15 residues. Trimming removed 5 bases from V and 0 bases from J, with 13 bases in between. CDR3 DNA: TGTGCCAGCAGCCTACCGAACACAGCTAACTATGGCTACACCTTC. The encoded protein is CASSLPNTANYGYTF.

This clone was recorded a few times. The chain has TRBV6-6 and TRBJ2-7; 8 positions match TRBD2. Germline assignment: CDR1 MNHNY and CDR2 SVGAGI (reference sequence). The CDR3 has 14 residues. After removal of 5 bases from V and 4 bases from J, the junction contained 7 bases not matched to a gene. The CDR3 DNA sequence: TGTGCCAGCAGTCCCGGGACTAGAGGGTACGAGCAGTACTTC. As protein: CASSPGTRGYEQYF.

The chain links TRBV29-1 to TRBJ2-7; 7 nucleotides match TRBD1. CDR1 and CDR2 from the germline V gene are SQVTM and ANQGSEA. J lost 2 bases, V lost 5 bases, and 9 bases had no gene match. CDR3 length: 14 amino acids. The CDR3 nucleotides are TGCAGCGTTATAGACAGGGACCCCCCCTACGAGCAGTACTTC. This gives the protein CSVIDRDPPYEQYF.

This chain joins TRBV5-6 and TRBJ2-7; 9 nucleotides line up with TRBD1. After removal of 7 bases from V and 9 bases from J, the junction contained 11 bases not matched to a gene. The CDR3 length is 13 residues. Germline CDR1 SGHDT, CDR2 YYEEEE. CDR3 sequence: CASSTGGASGQYF. The DNA for the CDR3 is TGTGCCAGCTCTACAGGGGGCGCATCCGGGCAGTACTTC. Supplemented by reference TRBV5-6 and TRBJ2-7, the full variable domain reads DAGVTQSPTHLIKTRGQQVTLRCSPKSGHDTVSWYQQALGQGPQFIFQYYEEEERQRGNFPDRFSGHQFPNYSSELNVNALLLGDSALYLCASSTGGASGQYFGPGTRLTVT.

The chain uses TRBV7-2 and TRBJ1-5, with TRBD1 matching over 9 bases. V gave up 1 base and J gave up 6 bases; unmatched junction bases: 4. Germline CDR1 is SGHTA and CDR2 is FQGNSA. The CDR3 loop spans 15 amino acids. The CDR3 DNA reads as TGTGCCAGCAGCTTAGGGGGACAGGGAGGTCAGCCCCAGCATTTT. This codes for CASSLGGQGGQPQHF.

V gene TRBV11-2 combines with J gene TRBJ2-2, with 7 bases fitting TRBD2. In germline, CDR1 is SGHAT, CDR2 FQNNGV. The CDR3 runs to 19 residues. Trimming at V came to 1 base and at J to 0 bases, leaving 11 bases not matched to a gene. For the CDR3, the DNA is TGTGCCAGCAGCTTAGGGCAGGGACGGGGGGACCCGAACACCGGGGAGCTGTTTTTT. Protein product: CASSLGQGRGDPNTGELFF.

The V call is TRBV2, the J call TRBJ1-3; tentatively, D is TRBD1 (6 bases). Trimming stripped 2 bases from V and 0 bases from J, with 14 bases between. The CDR3 extends over 17 amino acids. The germline CDR1 and CDR2 sequences are SNHLY and FYNNEI. The CDR3 sequence: CASSEPRQDHSGNTIYF. In nucleotides, the CDR3 is TGTGCCAGCAGTGAACCACGACAGGATCACTCTGGAAACACCATATATTTT.

The genes are TRBV2 and TRBJ2-1, with D tentatively TRBD1 (6 bases). Germline V gene data show CDR1 as SNHLY and CDR2 as FYNNEI. CDR3 length equals 15 residues. V shed 7 bases and J shed 1 base, with 14 bases lying between them. The CDR3 DNA is TGTGCCAGCACAGGGGCTCGAGGGTCCTACAATGAGCAGTTCTTC. It translates to CASTGARGSYNEQFF.

This sequence joins TRBV6-4 and TRBJ1-1; TRBD1 agrees at 8 bases. The CDR3 has 16 residues. The V gene's germline CDR1 is MRHNA and CDR2 SNTAGT. The V segment lost 7 bases and the J segment 2 bases; nucleotides outside the gene matches: 12. CDR3 DNA sequence: TGTGCCAGCAATCGACCCCGGGACAGGAAAAACACTGAAGCTTTCTTT. Translated: CASNRPRDRKNTEAFF.

This chain connects TRBV11-2 to TRBJ2-1; D possibly corresponds to TRBD2 (6 bases). V dropped 4 bases and J dropped 8 bases, with 12 bases sitting between them. This CDR3 spans 13 amino acids. Germline V gives CDR1 SGHAT, CDR2 FQNNGV. The CDR3 is CASSSTGSYEQFF. The CDR3 DNA follows: TGTGCCAGCAGCTCCACCGGGAGCTATGAGCAGTTCTTC.

This sequence joins TRBV27 and TRBJ2-5; 9 nucleotides align to TRBD1. CDR3 length: 14 residues. Germline V gene sequence: CDR1 MNHEY, CDR2 SMNVEV (reference sequence). The junction had 5 bases not matched to a gene; V was cut back by 5 bases and J by 4 bases. CDR3 nucleotide sequence: TGTGCCAGCAGTATCGACAGGGGGGGAGAGACCCAGTACTTC. Encoded protein: CASSIDRGGETQYF.

The CDR3 sequence is CASSFRDRVIYEQYF. DNA of the CDR3: TGTGCCAGCAGCTTCCGGGACAGGGTAATCTACGAGCAGTACTTC. The V call is TRBV11-2, the J call TRBJ2-7; 9 bases match TRBD1. The V gene's germline CDR1 is SGHAT and CDR2 FQNNGV. This CDR3 contains 15 residues. With 3 bases clipped from V and 3 bases from J, the junction kept 6 bases outside the gene matches.

The genes are TRBV28 and TRBJ1-2; D gene unclear. Per the germline V gene, CDR1 is MDHEN and CDR2 is SYDVKM. Trimming took off 6 bases at V and 13 bases at J, with 18 bases between the two ends. CDR3 length equals 12 residues. DNA for the CDR3: TGTGCCAGCAGCCCTAACGGGAAGGCACTCACCTTC. Encoded protein: CASSPNGKALTF.